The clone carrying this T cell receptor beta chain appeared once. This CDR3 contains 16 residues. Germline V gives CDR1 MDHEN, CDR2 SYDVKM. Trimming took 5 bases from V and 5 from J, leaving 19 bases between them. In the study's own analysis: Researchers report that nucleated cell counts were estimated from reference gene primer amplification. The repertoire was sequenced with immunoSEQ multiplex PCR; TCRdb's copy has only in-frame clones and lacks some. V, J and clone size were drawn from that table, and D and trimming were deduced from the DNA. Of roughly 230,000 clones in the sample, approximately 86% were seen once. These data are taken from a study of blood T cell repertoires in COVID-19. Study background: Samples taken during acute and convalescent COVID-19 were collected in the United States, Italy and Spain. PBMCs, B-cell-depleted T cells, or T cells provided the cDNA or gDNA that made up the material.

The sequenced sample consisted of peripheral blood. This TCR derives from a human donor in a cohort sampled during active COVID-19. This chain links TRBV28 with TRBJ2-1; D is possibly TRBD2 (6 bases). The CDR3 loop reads CASSRSPRERDNEQFF. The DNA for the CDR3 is TGTGCCAGCAGTCGATCGCCTCGGGAGAGGGACAATGAGCAGTTCTTC.